This TCR beta chain was identified in a study of identical twins. TCRdb independently ran MiXCR on the 5' RACE reads; one entry per CDR3 protein. The repertoire consists of approximately 210,000 distinct CDR3 sequences, with 6.5% occurring once and the leading ten covering 13% to 15%. V lost 2 bases and J lost 3, with 10 bases in between. CDR3 length: 14 amino acids. Germline V gene sequence: CDR1 SGHDT, CDR2 YYEEEE. The data were also submitted as part of a second study, on T cells expressing NK-cell markers. That study adds: Whether expanded NKG2C+ T cell clones were HCMV-specific remained unclear.

The sequence was collected from a woman aged 18-29 years in good health. Sequenced material: CD8+ T cells sorted from blood. The V gene is TRBV5-6, the J gene TRBJ2-3; a possible D gene is TRBD2 (5 bases). CDR3 DNA sequence: TGTGCCAGCAGCTTCGAGGGAGCAACAGATACGCAGTATTTT. The encoded protein is CASSFEGATDTQYF.